Listed here is a single T cell receptor beta chain. No antigen is known for it. Base qualities are not at hand, and no much larger clone is one base apart. Ophthalmopathy patients had moderately to severely active disease, Clinical Activity Score of at least 3, NOSPECS grade of at least 4, and duration under 3 months. Patients with uncontrolled infections, other autoimmune diseases, pregnancy or lactation were excluded. Diagnoses were based on clinical symptoms, serum thyroxine and TRAb, thyroid ultrasound and orbital computed tomography. PBMCs were isolated from about 10 ml of fresh peripheral blood by Ficoll-Paque density gradient centrifugation. Trizol reagent was used to extract total RNA, and RNA quality was then checked on an Agilent 2100 Bioanalyzer. The data were obtained in a study of T cells in Graves' hyperthyroidism and ophthalmopathy (dated by TCRdb to the late 2010s). At the level of the whole study: Peripheral blood was sampled at the time of initial diagnosis, prior to any treatment. TCR V-J signatures able to tell the groups apart were searched for in a discovery cohort of more than 90 patients, of whom more than 40 had Graves' ophthalmopathy and around 56 had stable Graves' hyperthyroidism. Prospective prediction of ophthalmopathy was tested in an independent validation cohort of 18 to 20 hyperthyroidism patients and 17 patients who later progressed to ophthalmopathy. The 80 to 100 discovery patients were randomly divided into training and test sets at a 7:3 ratio. In addition, the study compared T-cell repertoires in thyroid tissue and in blood from about six Graves' hyperthyroidism patients. After sampling, hyperthyroidism patients received methimazole starting at 30 mg daily, and ophthalmopathy patients received high-dose intravenous methylprednisolone. The paper describes TCR Vbeta CDR3 sequencing of 120 to 150 peripheral blood samples, made up of approximately 40 ophthalmopathy patients, some 80 hyperthyroidism patients and about 17 progressor patients. Broader findings and caveats from the paper: Most expanded thyroid clonotypes (frequency above 0.001) were also detected in blood, suggesting blood repertoires may reflect thyroid immune responses. Sample size was not statistically predetermined, and investigators were not blinded to group allocation. A 13 V-J signature model separated ophthalmopathy from stable hyperthyroidism, with around 91% sensitivity and around 84% specificity in cross-validation and 80%/75% in testing. In validation, the model predicted progression to ophthalmopathy with just under 71% sensitivity and over 72% specificity, a median of about six months before onset.

The CDR3 runs 16 amino acids, cysteine and phenylalanine included. Kept here is only the CDR3 DNA, which spans 48 bases and is read in frame from base 1. The germline V gene provides CDR1 MGHRA and CDR2 YSYEKL. The junction carries 21 bases between V and J, which are trimmed by 4 bases and 8 bases respectively. The TCR beta CDR3 regions were amplified from the RNA transcripts. A first-round RT-PCR of the TCR CDR3 used the HTBI primer set with the Qiagen OneStep RT-PCR kit. The libraries were constructed in a second round of multiplex PCR and then size-selected and purified. Sequencing of the libraries was done on an Illumina HiSeq2000 using paired-end 100 bp reads. The authors' pipeline ran thus. SOAPnuke was used to process the raw data, with reads discarded if the reads contained adapters or uncalled bases, had a mean Phred below 15, or lacked an exact constant-primer or identifier match. High-quality paired reads were merged using COPE v1.2.5, and each unique nucleotide sequence was defined as a clonotype. Clonotypes were aligned to IMGT TRBV, TRBD and TRBJ reference segments using MiTCR v1.1. The analysis was restricted to V-J combinations with a frequency above 0.0001, which together covered 98% to 99.2% of the repertoires. The TCS score was defined as F50 (clonal expansion) divided by E x V (chaos), with BLOSUM62-based TCRdist calculated between CDR3 peptides within each V-J. Welch's t-statistics and random forest reduced roughly 530 V-J features to 10 to 15, which were used in a naive Bayes classifier (R e1071). TCRdb handled the public reads itself, with Q25 trimming in fastp and clone calling in MiXCR, and kept productive beta chains. A single entry per CDR3 protein holds the most common genes and DNA from its merged rows. TCRdb assigned the V and J calls; the authors' analysis was not used. Across this sample there are 300,000 to 400,000 distinct CDR3 sequences, with roughly 14% seen only once. The biggest ten clones account for roughly a fifth of the sample.

Source material: blood. This receptor was identified in a woman under 40 with Graves' ophthalmopathy. The rearranged chain carries TRBV4-1 and TRBJ2-1; a tentative D call is TRBD1 (5 bases match). The base sequence is TGCGCCAGCAGCCTAAGCGTCAGGGTGATGTCCGATGAGCAGTTCTTC. Its product reads: CASSLSVRVMSDEQFF.